This is a list of T cell receptor beta chains from one sample in a study of early T cells in non-severe SARS-CoV-2 infection. TCRdb reanalysed the 5' RACE reads using MiXCR and keeps one entry per CDR3 protein. The sample carries about 46,000 distinct CDR3 sequences, 9.3% recorded once. Material for sequencing was whole blood. These receptors were obtained from an adult who was a healthcare worker with PCR-confirmed SARS-CoV-2 infection or an uninfected control (not recorded which). CDR3s include the opening cysteine and the closing phenylalanine or tryptophan. The order of the fields is CDR3 DNA, CDR3 protein, V gene, clone size, J gene, D gene. A D gene is named only where the DNA matches it firmly. Expanded clones get a size class; other rows say once, few or many, or leave the size out.

CDR3 DNA: TGTGCCTGGAACGGGGGGGTAAACACCGGGGAGCTGTTTTTT
CDR3 protein: CAWNGGVNTGELFF
V gene: TRBV30
clone size: -
J gene: TRBJ2-2
D gene: TRBD2

CDR3 DNA: TGCAGTGCCGCGTTAAACGAGCAGTTCTTC
CDR3 protein: CSAALNEQFF
V gene: TRBV20-1
clone size: -
J gene: TRBJ2-1
D gene: -

CDR3 DNA: TGTGCCAGCAGCCGCTTGCTGGTGGGACGGGATACACAGTATTTT
CDR3 protein: CASSRLLVGRDTQYF
V gene: TRBV11-2
clone size: few
J gene: TRBJ2-3
D gene: -

CDR3 DNA: TGTGCCAGCAGTTCCAGGGGTTCACCCCTCCACTTT
CDR3 protein: CASSSRGSPLHF
V gene: TRBV28
clone size: -
J gene: TRBJ1-6
D gene: -

CDR3 DNA: TGCAGCATGATCGGGACTAGCGGCACAGATACGCAGTATTTT
CDR3 protein: CSMIGTSGTDTQYF
V gene: TRBV29-1
clone size: many
J gene: TRBJ2-3
D gene: TRBD2

CDR3 DNA: TGTGCCAGCGAACTACCGATCGGACAGGGTGATGGCTACACCTTC
CDR3 protein: CASELPIGQGDGYTF
V gene: TRBV28
clone size: many
J gene: TRBJ1-2
D gene: TRBD1

CDR3 DNA: TGTGCCAGCAGTGAAAGGGGTGGACGAGGCACAGATACGCAGTATTTT
CDR3 protein: CASSERGGRGTDTQYF
V gene: TRBV2
clone size: few
J gene: TRBJ2-3
D gene: -

CDR3 DNA: TGTGCCAGCAGTCCCTCCGGGACAGGGGAGGGCTATGGCTACACCTTC
CDR3 protein: CASSPSGTGEGYGYTF
V gene: TRBV28
clone size: many
J gene: TRBJ1-2
D gene: TRBD1

CDR3 DNA: TGTGCCAGCACCTGGACAGGTGGAAATGAGCAGTTCTTC
CDR3 protein: CASTWTGGNEQFF
V gene: TRBV6-2/TRBV6-3
clone size: few
J gene: TRBJ2-1
D gene: TRBD1

CDR3 DNA: TGTGCCATCAGAAACACTAGCGGGAGCTACGAGCAGTACTTC
CDR3 protein: CAIRNTSGSYEQYF
V gene: TRBV10-3
clone size: few
J gene: TRBJ2-7
D gene: TRBD2

CDR3 DNA: TGCAGTGCAGGGCTAGCGGGTTACAATGAGCAGTTCTTC
CDR3 protein: CSAGLAGYNEQFF
V gene: TRBV20-1
clone size: many
J gene: TRBJ2-1
D gene: TRBD2

CDR3 DNA: TGTGCCAGCAGCGGACACAGGGGCCGGACTGAAGCTTTCTTT
CDR3 protein: CASSGHRGRTEAFF
V gene: TRBV12-3/TRBV12-4
clone size: medium-sized
J gene: TRBJ1-1
D gene: TRBD1

CDR3 DNA: TGTGCCTGGACAGGACTAGCGGGACGAGATACGCAGTATTTT
CDR3 protein: CAWTGLAGRDTQYF
V gene: TRBV30
clone size: few
J gene: TRBJ2-3
D gene: TRBD2

CDR3 DNA: TGCAGTGCTTCGACTAGCGAGGGGTACAATGAGCAGTTCTTC
CDR3 protein: CSASTSEGYNEQFF
V gene: TRBV20-1
clone size: few
J gene: TRBJ2-1
D gene: TRBD2

CDR3 DNA: TGCGCCAGCAGCCTGAACCCGACAGCTTTGAACACTGAAGCTTTCTTT
CDR3 protein: CASSLNPTALNTEAFF
V gene: TRBV4-3
clone size: many
J gene: TRBJ1-1
D gene: -

CDR3 DNA: TGTGCCAGCAGCTTGTTGAGGACCGACTACAATGAGCAGTTCTTC
CDR3 protein: CASSLLRTDYNEQFF
V gene: TRBV5-6
clone size: -
J gene: TRBJ2-1
D gene: -

CDR3 DNA: TGTGCCACCCTGGAAGAGTCCACAGATACGCAGTATTTT
CDR3 protein: CATLEESTDTQYF
V gene: TRBV24-1
clone size: many
J gene: TRBJ2-3
D gene: -

CDR3 DNA: TGTGCCAGCATCCTACGGACAGGGAACACTGAAGCTTTCTTT
CDR3 protein: CASILRTGNTEAFF
V gene: TRBV28
clone size: many
J gene: TRBJ1-1
D gene: TRBD1

CDR3 DNA: TGTGCCAGCTCTTGGACCCTTAACACCGGGGAGCTGTTTTTT
CDR3 protein: CASSWTLNTGELFF
V gene: TRBV11-2
clone size: many
J gene: TRBJ2-2
D gene: -

CDR3 DNA: TGTGCCAGCAGCTTAATGTTGGGACAAGCGGTAGACTACACCTTC
CDR3 protein: CASSLMLGQAVDYTF
V gene: TRBV7-2
clone size: many
J gene: TRBJ1-2
D gene: -

CDR3 DNA: TGTGCCTGGAGTGTAATGTACAGGGTCTCCTACAATGAGCAGTTCTTC
CDR3 protein: CAWSVMYRVSYNEQFF
V gene: TRBV30
clone size: -
J gene: TRBJ2-1
D gene: -

CDR3 DNA: TGTGCCAGCACCAAAACGAGGGGGGGCCGGACTGAAGCTTTCTTT
CDR3 protein: CASTKTRGGRTEAFF
V gene: TRBV6-2/TRBV6-3
clone size: many
J gene: TRBJ1-1
D gene: -

CDR3 DNA: TGTGCCAGCAGTAGCACGCCCAACTCTGGAAACACCATATATTTT
CDR3 protein: CASSSTPNSGNTIYF
V gene: TRBV6-5
clone size: few
J gene: TRBJ1-3
D gene: -

CDR3 DNA: TGTGCCAGCAGCTTAGGCGTTTGGGGAGAAGAGCAGTTCTTC
CDR3 protein: CASSLGVWGEEQFF
V gene: TRBV7-9
clone size: many
J gene: TRBJ2-1
D gene: -

CDR3 DNA: TGTGCCAGCAGTTTTCGGCAGGGATATGATACGCAGTATTTT
CDR3 protein: CASSFRQGYDTQYF
V gene: TRBV28
clone size: few
J gene: TRBJ2-3
D gene: -

CDR3 DNA: TGTGCCAGCAGCTCGACTAGCGGGAGAATGTACGAGCAGTACTTC
CDR3 protein: CASSSTSGRMYEQYF
V gene: TRBV7-2
clone size: few
J gene: TRBJ2-7
D gene: TRBD2

CDR3 DNA: TGTGCCAGCAGTTTTACGACAGTAGTAACAGAGACCCAGTACTTC
CDR3 protein: CASSFTTVVTETQYF
V gene: TRBV12-3/TRBV12-4
clone size: few
J gene: TRBJ2-5
D gene: -

CDR3 DNA: TGTGCCAGCAGCCAAGGCTCTCTTGGTGGGAAGCTGTTTTTT
CDR3 protein: CASSQGSLGGKLFF
V gene: TRBV14
clone size: many
J gene: TRBJ2-2
D gene: -

CDR3 DNA: TGTGCCAGCAGAGACGATACGGCGTACAATGAGCAGTTCTTC
CDR3 protein: CASRDDTAYNEQFF
V gene: TRBV7-9
clone size: many
J gene: TRBJ2-1
D gene: -

CDR3 DNA: TGTGCCAGCAGGGGCCCGGGAGGTGATACGCAGTATTTT
CDR3 protein: CASRGPGGDTQYF
V gene: TRBV12-3/TRBV12-4
clone size: few
J gene: TRBJ2-3
D gene: TRBD2

CDR3 DNA: TGTGCCACCAGCAGAGATGATAGCAGCCATGAGCAGTTCTTC
CDR3 protein: CATSRDDSSHEQFF
V gene: TRBV15
clone size: many
J gene: TRBJ2-1
D gene: -

CDR3 DNA: TGTGCCAGCAGTACCCCTCGGGGCGCAGATACGCAGTATTTT
CDR3 protein: CASSTPRGADTQYF
V gene: TRBV27
clone size: many
J gene: TRBJ2-3
D gene: -

CDR3 DNA: TGCAGTGCTAGAGTGGTAGCGGGAGCTGGTGCGGAGACCCAGTACTTC
CDR3 protein: CSARVVAGAGAETQYF
V gene: TRBV20-1
clone size: many
J gene: TRBJ2-5
D gene: TRBD2

CDR3 DNA: TGTGCCAGCAGTTACTCGGGACAGGGGGCTGTCGATTCACCCCTCCACTTT
CDR3 protein: CASSYSGQGAVDSPLHF
V gene: TRBV6-5
clone size: -
J gene: TRBJ1-6
D gene: TRBD1

CDR3 DNA: TGTGCCAGCAGCCTCCCGCCCAACGAGCAGTACTTC
CDR3 protein: CASSLPPNEQYF
V gene: TRBV7-2
clone size: -
J gene: TRBJ2-7
D gene: -

CDR3 DNA: TGCGCCAGCAGCATTCAGACAGATTTTCAAGAGACCCAGTACTTC
CDR3 protein: CASSIQTDFQETQYF
V gene: TRBV5-1
clone size: -
J gene: TRBJ2-5
D gene: -

CDR3 DNA: TGTGCCAGCAGCTTAGACTCCGTCTACGAGCAGTACTTC
CDR3 protein: CASSLDSVYEQYF
V gene: TRBV7-2
clone size: few
J gene: TRBJ2-7
D gene: -